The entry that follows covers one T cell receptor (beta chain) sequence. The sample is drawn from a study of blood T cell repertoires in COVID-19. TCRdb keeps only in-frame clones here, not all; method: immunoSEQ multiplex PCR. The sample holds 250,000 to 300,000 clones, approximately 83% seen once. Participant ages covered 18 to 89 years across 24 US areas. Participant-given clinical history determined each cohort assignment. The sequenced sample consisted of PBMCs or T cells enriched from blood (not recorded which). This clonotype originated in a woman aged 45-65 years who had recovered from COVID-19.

The CDR3 DNA reads TGTGCCAGCAGACGCTCAACTAATGAGCAGTTCTTC. Translating gives CASRRSTNEQFF. The V call is TRBV12-3 or TRBV12-4, the J call TRBJ2-1; D is ambiguous. V dropped 6 bases and J dropped 7 bases, with 10 bases sitting between them. The CDR3 totals 12 residues.